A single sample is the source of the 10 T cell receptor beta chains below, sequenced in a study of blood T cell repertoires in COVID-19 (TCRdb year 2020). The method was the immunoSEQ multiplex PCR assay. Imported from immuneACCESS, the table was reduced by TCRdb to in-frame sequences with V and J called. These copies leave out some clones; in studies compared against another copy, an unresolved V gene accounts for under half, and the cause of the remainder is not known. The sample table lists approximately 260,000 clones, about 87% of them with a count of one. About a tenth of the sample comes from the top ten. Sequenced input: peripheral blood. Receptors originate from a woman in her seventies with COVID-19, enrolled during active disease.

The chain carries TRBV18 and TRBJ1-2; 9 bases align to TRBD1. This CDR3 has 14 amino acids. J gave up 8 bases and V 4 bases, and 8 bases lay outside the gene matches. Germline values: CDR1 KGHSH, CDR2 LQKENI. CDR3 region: CASSRMGQGDGYTF. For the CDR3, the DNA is TGTGCCAGCTCACGGATGGGACAGGGAGACGGCTACACCTTC.

The CDR3 loop is CATSRARGSIISGNTIYF. The DNA for the CDR3 is TGTGCCACCAGCAGAGCCAGGGGGTCGATAATCTCTGGAAACACCATATATTTT. This rearrangement joins TRBV15 to TRBJ1-3; 7 bases fit TRBD1. Losses at the gene ends were 1 base for V and 0 bases for J; bases not matched to a gene: 9. The CDR3 spans 18 residues. Germline V gene sequence: CDR1 LNHNV, CDR2 YYDKDF (reference sequence). The full variable domain, with the rest looked up from reference TRBV15 and TRBJ1-3, is DAMVIQNPRYQVTQFGKPVTLSCSQTLNHNVMYWYQQKSSQAPKLLFHYYDKDFNNEADTPDNFQSRRPNTSFCFLDIRSPGLGDTAMYLCATSRARGSIISGNTIYFGEGSWLTVV.

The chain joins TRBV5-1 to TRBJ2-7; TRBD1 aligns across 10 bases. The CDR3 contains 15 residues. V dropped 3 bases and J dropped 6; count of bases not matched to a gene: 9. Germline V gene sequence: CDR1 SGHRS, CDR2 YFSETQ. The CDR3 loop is CASSSETGGWGEQYF. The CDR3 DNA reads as TGCGCCAGCAGCTCAGAGACAGGGGGCTGGGGCGAGCAGTACTTC.

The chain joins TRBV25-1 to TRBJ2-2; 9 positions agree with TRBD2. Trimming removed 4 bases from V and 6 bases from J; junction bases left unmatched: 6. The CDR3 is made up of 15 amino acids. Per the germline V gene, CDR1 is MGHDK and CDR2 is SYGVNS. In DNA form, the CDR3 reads TGTGCCAGCAGTGCGGCTAGCGGGGTACCCGGGGAGCTGTTTTTT. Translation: CASSAASGVPGELFF.

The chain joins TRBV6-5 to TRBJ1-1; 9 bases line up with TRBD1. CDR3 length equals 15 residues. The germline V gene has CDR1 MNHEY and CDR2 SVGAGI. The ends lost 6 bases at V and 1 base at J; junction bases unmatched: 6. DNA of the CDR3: TGTGCCAGCAGCCCGGGACAGGGAGCGAACACTGAAGCTTTCTTT. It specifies CASSPGQGANTEAFF.

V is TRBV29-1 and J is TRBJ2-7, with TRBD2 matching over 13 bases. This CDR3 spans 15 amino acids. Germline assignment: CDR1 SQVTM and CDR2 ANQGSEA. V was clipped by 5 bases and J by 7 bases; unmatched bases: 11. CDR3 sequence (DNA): TGCAGCGTTCTCAGGACTAGCGGGGGTTTAATGGAGCAGTACTTC. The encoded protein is CSVLRTSGGLMEQYF.

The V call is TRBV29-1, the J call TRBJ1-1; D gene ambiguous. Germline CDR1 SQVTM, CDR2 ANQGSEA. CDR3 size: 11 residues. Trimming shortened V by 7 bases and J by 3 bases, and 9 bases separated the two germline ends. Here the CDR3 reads CSADTYTEAFF. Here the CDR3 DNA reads TGCAGCGCAGACACCTACACTGAAGCTTTCTTT.

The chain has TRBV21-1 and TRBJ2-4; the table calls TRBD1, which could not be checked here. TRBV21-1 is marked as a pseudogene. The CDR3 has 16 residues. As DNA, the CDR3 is TGTGCCAGCAGCAAAGTAGCAGGGCGGTTCGTAGACATTCAGTACTTC. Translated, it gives CASSKVAGRFVDIQYF.

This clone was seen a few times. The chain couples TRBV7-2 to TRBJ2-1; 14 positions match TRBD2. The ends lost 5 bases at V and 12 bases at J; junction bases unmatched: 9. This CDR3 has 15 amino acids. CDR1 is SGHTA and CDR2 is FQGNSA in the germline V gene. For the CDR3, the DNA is TGTGCCAGCAGCAAGACCGGGACTAGCGGGAGTAGGCAGTTCTTC. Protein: CASSKTGTSGSRQFF.

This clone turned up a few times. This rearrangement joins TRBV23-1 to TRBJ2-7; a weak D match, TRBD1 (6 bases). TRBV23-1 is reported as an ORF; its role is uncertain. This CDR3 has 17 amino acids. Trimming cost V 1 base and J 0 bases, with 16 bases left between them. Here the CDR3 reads CASSQFTGGGYSYEQYF. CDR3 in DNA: TGCGCCAGCAGTCAATTCACTGGGGGCGGGTACTCCTACGAGCAGTACTTC.